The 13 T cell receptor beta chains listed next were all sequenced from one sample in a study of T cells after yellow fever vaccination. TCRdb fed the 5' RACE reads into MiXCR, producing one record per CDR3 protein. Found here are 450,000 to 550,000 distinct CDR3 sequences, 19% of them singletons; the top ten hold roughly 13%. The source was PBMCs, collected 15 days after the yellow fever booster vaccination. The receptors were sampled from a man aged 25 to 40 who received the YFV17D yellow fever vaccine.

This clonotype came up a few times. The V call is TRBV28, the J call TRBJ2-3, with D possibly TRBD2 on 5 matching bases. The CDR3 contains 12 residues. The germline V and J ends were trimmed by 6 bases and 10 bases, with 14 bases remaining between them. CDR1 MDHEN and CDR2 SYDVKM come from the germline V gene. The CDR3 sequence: CASRTTAGAQYF. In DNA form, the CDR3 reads TGTGCCAGCAGGACTACGGCGGGTGCGCAGTATTTT.

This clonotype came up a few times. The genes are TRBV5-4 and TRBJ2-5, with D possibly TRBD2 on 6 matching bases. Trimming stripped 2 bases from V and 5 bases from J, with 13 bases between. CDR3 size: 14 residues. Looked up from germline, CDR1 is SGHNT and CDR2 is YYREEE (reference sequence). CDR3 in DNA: TGTGCCAGCAGCTTATCCGGGAGTTCGGAGACCCAGTACTTC. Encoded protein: CASSLSGSSETQYF.

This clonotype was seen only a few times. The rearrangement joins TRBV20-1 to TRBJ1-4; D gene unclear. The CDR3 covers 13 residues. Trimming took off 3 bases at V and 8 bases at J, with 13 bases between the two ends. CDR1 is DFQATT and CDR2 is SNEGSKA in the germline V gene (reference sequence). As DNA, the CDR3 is TGCAGTGCTAGTCGTAGGAGTATAGAAAAACTGTTTTTT. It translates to CSASRRSIEKLFF.

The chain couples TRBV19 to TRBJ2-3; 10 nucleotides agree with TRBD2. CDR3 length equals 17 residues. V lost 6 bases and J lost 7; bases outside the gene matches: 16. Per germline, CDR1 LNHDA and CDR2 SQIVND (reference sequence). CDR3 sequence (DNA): TGTGCCAGTAGACCCGACCAGATAGCGGGAGGAACACATACGCAGTATTTT. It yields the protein CASRPDQIAGGTHTQYF.

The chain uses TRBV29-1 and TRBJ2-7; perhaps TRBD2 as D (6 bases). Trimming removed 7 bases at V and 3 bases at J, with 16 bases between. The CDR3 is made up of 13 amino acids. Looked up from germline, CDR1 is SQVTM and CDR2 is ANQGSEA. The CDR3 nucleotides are TGCAGCGGACGGGGGACTGGAGGCTACGAGCAGTACTTC. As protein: CSGRGTGGYEQYF.

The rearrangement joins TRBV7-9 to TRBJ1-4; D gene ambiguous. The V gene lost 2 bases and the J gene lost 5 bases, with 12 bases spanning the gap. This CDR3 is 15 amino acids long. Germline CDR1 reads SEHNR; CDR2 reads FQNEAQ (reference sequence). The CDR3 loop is CASSLHPAPNEKLFF. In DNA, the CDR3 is TGTGCCAGCAGCTTACACCCAGCCCCGAATGAAAAACTGTTTTTT. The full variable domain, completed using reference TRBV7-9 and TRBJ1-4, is DTGVSQNPRHKITKRGQNVTFRCDPISEHNRLYWYRQTLGQGPEFLTYFQNEAQLEKSRLLSDRFSAERPKGSFSTLEIQRTEQGDSAMYLCASSLHPAPNEKLFFGSGTQLSVL.

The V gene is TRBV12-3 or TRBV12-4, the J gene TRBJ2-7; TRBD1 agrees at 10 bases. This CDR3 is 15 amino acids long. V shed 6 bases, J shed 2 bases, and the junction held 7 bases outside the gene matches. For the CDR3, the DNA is TGTGCCAGCAGGGCAACCGGGACAGGGGCCTACGAGCAGTACTTC. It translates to CASRATGTGAYEQYF.

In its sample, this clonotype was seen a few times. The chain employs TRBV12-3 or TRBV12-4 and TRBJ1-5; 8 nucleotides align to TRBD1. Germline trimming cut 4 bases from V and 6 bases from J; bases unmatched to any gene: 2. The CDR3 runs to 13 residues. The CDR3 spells CASSSRGLQPQHF. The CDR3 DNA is TGTGCCAGCAGTTCCAGGGGGCTTCAGCCCCAGCATTTT.

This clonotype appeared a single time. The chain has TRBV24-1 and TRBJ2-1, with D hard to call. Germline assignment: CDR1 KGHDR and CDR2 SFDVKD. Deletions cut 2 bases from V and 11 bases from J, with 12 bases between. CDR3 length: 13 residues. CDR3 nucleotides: TGTGCCACCAGTGATTCCCGGCTTACTAAGCAGTTCTTC. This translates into CATSDSRLTKQFF.

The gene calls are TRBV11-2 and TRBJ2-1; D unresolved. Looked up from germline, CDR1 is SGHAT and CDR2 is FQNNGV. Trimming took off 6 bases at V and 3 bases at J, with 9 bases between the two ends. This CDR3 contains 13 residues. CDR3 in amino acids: CASRTVDYNEQFF. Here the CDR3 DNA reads TGTGCCAGCAGGACGGTGGACTACAATGAGCAGTTCTTC.

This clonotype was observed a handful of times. CDR3: CASRVYRQSTEAFF. The CDR3 nucleotides read TGTGCCAGCAGGGTATATCGACAGTCTACTGAAGCTTTCTTT. This chain joins TRBV28 and TRBJ1-1; the D gene is possibly TRBD1 (5 bases). This CDR3 has 14 amino acids. V was trimmed by 6 bases and J by 5 bases, leaving 16 bases between them. Germline V lookup: CDR1 MDHEN, CDR2 SYDVKM.

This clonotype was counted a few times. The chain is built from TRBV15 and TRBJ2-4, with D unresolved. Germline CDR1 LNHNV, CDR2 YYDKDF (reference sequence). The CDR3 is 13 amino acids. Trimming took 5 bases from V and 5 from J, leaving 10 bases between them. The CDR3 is CATSPGDQNIQYF. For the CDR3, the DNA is TGTGCCACCAGCCCAGGAGACCAAAACATTCAGTACTTC.

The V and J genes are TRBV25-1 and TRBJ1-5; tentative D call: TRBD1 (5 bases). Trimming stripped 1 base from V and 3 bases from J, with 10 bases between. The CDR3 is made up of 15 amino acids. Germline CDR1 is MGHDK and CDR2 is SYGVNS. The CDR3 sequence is CASSESGRANQPQHF. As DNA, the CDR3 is TGTGCCAGCAGTGAATCGGGCAGGGCCAATCAGCCCCAGCATTTT.